This entry is about one T cell receptor beta chain. The data are from a study of blood T cell repertoires in COVID-19. The CDR3 covers 17 residues. TCRdb's table, derived via immunoSEQ multiplex PCR, lists solely in-frame clones and lacks some. The sample yields 350,000 to 400,000 clones, 87% seen once. Residents of about two dozen US areas, aged about 18 to 89 years, made up the participants. Each participant's cohort was designated according to participant-reported clinical history. The chain links TRBV21-1 to TRBJ1-1; the table's D gene call, TRBD1, was not cross checked with the DNA. TRBV21-1 is annotated as a pseudogene. The specimen sequenced was PBMCs or T cells enriched from blood (not recorded which). This sequence originates from a man aged 40-55 years in a cohort exposed to, infected with or recovered from COVID-19 (not recorded which). The CDR3 DNA sequence: TGTGCCAGCAGCGCGACAGGGTCGGGTCACTTGAACACTGAAGCTTTCTTT. Translated, it gives CASSATGSGHLNTEAFF.